Listed below are T cell receptor beta chains from one sample, sequenced in a study of T cell responses to AZD1222 COVID-19 vaccine. Measured with immunoSEQ multiplex PCR; TCRdb has only the in-frame clones, and not every one. The top ten hold about 8.4% of the sample, which has about 94,000 clones, around 90% seen once. Sequenced material: peripheral blood, taken on day 0 of AZD1222 vaccination. Receptors originate from an adult in good health. The CDR3 runs from the conserved cysteine through the conserved F or W. A D gene is named only where the DNA matches it firmly. Size values are once, few and many counts, or a class for expanded clones, and some rows have none.

v_call	clone_size	j_call	d_call	cdr3_nt	cdr3_aa
TRBV4-1	once	TRBJ2-5	TRBD2	TGCGCCAGCAGCCAAGGTAGCGGGGGGTTTAAAGAGACCCAGTACTTC	CASSQGSGGFKETQYF
TRBV5-5	-	TRBJ2-1	TRBD2	TGTGCCAGCAGCTTGTTCAGCGGGGGGCGTTCCTACAATGAGCAGTTCTTC	CASSLFSGGRSYNEQFF
TRBV4-2	-	TRBJ1-3	-	TGTGCCAGCAGCCAAGATGTGACAGGCGGAAACACCATATATTTT	CASSQDVTGGNTIYF
TRBV6-5	-	TRBJ1-2	-	TGTGCCAGCAGTCCGGACTGGAACTATGGCTACACCTTC	CASSPDWNYGYTF
TRBV10-2	-	TRBJ1-6	-	TGCGCCAGCAGTGAGTCTGGGTTAGCGAATTCACCCCTCCACTTT	CASSESGLANSPLHF
TRBV12-3/TRBV12-4	-	TRBJ1-1	-	TGTGCCAGCAGTTTCGGCGGCACTGAAGCTTTCTTT	CASSFGGTEAFF
TRBV13	-	TRBJ2-3	TRBD2	TGTGCCAGCAGCACTCCCTTGGGACTAGCGATGACAGATACGCAGTATTTT	CASSTPLGLAMTDTQYF
TRBV18	-	TRBJ2-5	-	TGTGCCAGCTCAACGTCCGGGACCCAAGAGACCCAGTACTTC	CASSTSGTQETQYF
TRBV6-5	-	TRBJ2-1	TRBD1	TGTGCCAGCACCCGGGACAGGTCCTTGAATGAGCAGTTCTTC	CASTRDRSLNEQFF
TRBV9	-	TRBJ2-2	TRBD2	TGTGCCAGCAGCTCTAGAACTGGCGGGGGGAGCACCGGGGAGCTGTTTTTT	CASSSRTGGGSTGELFF
TRBV3-1/TRBV3-2	-	TRBJ1-2	-	TGTGCCAGCAGCCAATTCCCCCACTATGGCTACACCTTC	CASSQFPHYGYTF
TRBV6-5	-	TRBJ1-1	-	TGTGCCAGCAGTTCGGGGCCGATGAACACTGAAGCTTTCTTT	CASSSGPMNTEAFF
TRBV7-9	-	TRBJ2-1	-	TGTGCCAGCAGCCCCGCCGGGGGGCCCTACAATGAGCAGTTCTTC	CASSPAGGPYNEQFF
TRBV18	-	TRBJ2-2	TRBD1	TGTGCCAGCTCACCACCGCGACAGGGAGACACCGGGGAGCTGTTTTTT	CASSPPRQGDTGELFF
TRBV5-4	-	TRBJ2-5	-	TGTGCCAGCAGCTTGGCCGGGCTGGAGACCCAGTACTTC	CASSLAGLETQYF
TRBV2	-	TRBJ2-5	-	TGTGCCAGCAGTGAAGCGCTTATGGGACAACAAGAGACCCAGTACTTC	CASSEALMGQQETQYF
TRBV21-1	few	TRBJ1-2	-	TGTGCCAGCAGCAAAGCCAGGGACAGCCCCTATGGCTACACCTTC	CASSKARDSPYGYTF
TRBV7-2	-	TRBJ1-2	-	TGTGCCAGCAGGGTTGGCTATGGCTACACCTTC	CASRVGYGYTF
TRBV24-1	-	TRBJ2-3	-	TGTGCCACCAGTGTTCCCGCCGGCGAAGGGGGCACAGATACGCAGTATTTT	CATSVPAGEGGTDTQYF
TRBV15	-	TRBJ2-3	TRBD1	TGTGCCACCACTAGGGACAGGCCGCCCCCAGATACGCAGTATTTT	CATTRDRPPPDTQYF
TRBV5-1	-	TRBJ2-5	-	TGCGCCAGCAGCTTGGTACTCATCCAAGAGACCCAGTACTTC	CASSLVLIQETQYF
TRBV7-9	-	TRBJ1-2	-	TGTGCCAGCAGCTTAGAGGGAGGGACTAACTATGGCTACACCTTC	CASSLEGGTNYGYTF
TRBV5-1	few	TRBJ1-1	TRBD1	TGCGCCAGCAGCTTGGACAGGGGTAACACTGAAGCTTTCTTT	CASSLDRGNTEAFF
TRBV6-5	-	TRBJ2-1	-	TGTGCCAGCAATTCTTATGGGAGGTACAATGAGCAGTTCTTC	CASNSYGRYNEQFF
TRBV7-9	-	TRBJ2-7	TRBD2	TGTGCCAGCAGCCCTTGGCGGGGGGGGACCGACGAGCAGTACTTC	CASSPWRGGTDEQYF
TRBV9	-	TRBJ1-2	TRBD1	TGTGCCAGCAGCGTAGGGACTGGACAGGGTGGCTATGGCTACACCTTC	CASSVGTGQGGYGYTF
TRBV12-3/TRBV12-4	-	TRBJ1-3	-	TGTGCCAGCAATGTCCCGACTGGAAACACCATATATTTT	CASNVPTGNTIYF
TRBV7-9	-	TRBJ1-4	TRBD1	TGTGCAAGCCAGGGGGCGATCGAAAAACTGTTTTTT	CASQGAIEKLFF
TRBV10-3	-	TRBJ1-2	-	TGTGCCATCAGTGAGTTGCTGAGACAGGCTAACTATGGCTACACCTTC	CAISELLRQANYGYTF
TRBV30	-	TRBJ1-5	-	TGTGCCTGGGGTGGGGGTCCGGGCATCCAGCATTTT	CAWGGGPGIQHF
TRBV6-2/TRBV6-3	-	TRBJ2-7	-	TGTGCCAGCAGTCTCTCTGATTACGAGCAGTACTTC	CASSLSDYEQYF
TRBV19	few	TRBJ2-7	TRBD1	TGTGCCAGTAGCCCCCGGGACAGGGGGCTGAGGGAGCAGTACTTC	CASSPRDRGLREQYF
TRBV7-6	few	TRBJ1-1	TRBD1	TGTGCCAGCAGCTCTGGTACAGGGGCCACACAGAACACTGAAGCTTTCTTT	CASSSGTGATQNTEAFF
TRBV5-6	-	TRBJ1-3	TRBD1	TGTGCCAGCAGGCGAAGAGACAGGGACTCTGGAAACACCATATATTTT	CASRRRDRDSGNTIYF
TRBV7-9	-	TRBJ2-1	TRBD2	TGTGCCAGCAGCTCCTCGACTAGCGGGGTTTACAATGAGCAGTTCTTC	CASSSSTSGVYNEQFF
TRBV18	once	TRBJ2-7	TRBD1	TGTGCCAGCTCCCCGAGGGGGCCGGGCGAGCAGTACTTC	CASSPRGPGEQYF
TRBV3-1/TRBV3-2	-	TRBJ1-3	-	TGTGCCAGCAGCCACGAGACAGGCCGAGGAAACACCATATATTTT	CASSHETGRGNTIYF
TRBV12-3/TRBV12-4	-	TRBJ1-5	-	TGTGCCAGCAGTTTAGAGGGGGATCAGCCCCAGCATTTT	CASSLEGDQPQHF
TRBV4-3	-	TRBJ1-2	-	TGCGCCAGCAGCCAAGCTCAAGGAATGGGCCGGAACTATGGCTACACCTTC	CASSQAQGMGRNYGYTF
TRBV3-1/TRBV3-2	-	TRBJ2-7	TRBD2	TGTGCCAGCGGTCCCGGGACTAGCTCCTACGAGCAGTACTTC	CASGPGTSSYEQYF
TRBV4-1	-	TRBJ1-5	-	TGCGCCAGCAGCCAAGAGTTGGACGGGGGTTGGCCCCAGCATTTT	CASSQELDGGWPQHF
TRBV5-1	-	TRBJ2-1	-	TGCGCCAGCAGCTACCAGGGGCAAACCTACAATGAGCAGTTCTTC	CASSYQGQTYNEQFF
TRBV7-3	-	TRBJ1-1	-	TGTGCCAGCAGCTTAGGTAATATGAACACTGAAGCTTTCTTT	CASSLGNMNTEAFF
TRBV16	-	TRBJ2-7	TRBD2	TGTGCCAGCAGCCAATCCCGGGGGGGGTCCTACGAGCAGTACTTC	CASSQSRGGSYEQYF
TRBV9	-	TRBJ2-6	-	TGTGCCAGCAGCGTCGGTCTGGGGGCCAACGTCCTGACTTTC	CASSVGLGANVLTF
TRBV11-2	-	TRBJ1-3	-	TGTGCCAGCAGCATTTCGGGCATCTCTGGAAACACCATATATTTT	CASSISGISGNTIYF
TRBV19	-	TRBJ2-7	-	TGTGCCAGTAGTACCTCCTCCCACGAGCAGTACTTC	CASSTSSHEQYF
TRBV19	-	TRBJ2-2	TRBD1	TGTGCCAGTAGTATATGGGGACAGGTCTACACCGGGGAGCTGTTTTTT	CASSIWGQVYTGELFF
TRBV2	-	TRBJ1-2	-	TGTGCCAGCAGTGCGCAGGGTAACTATGGCTACACCTTC	CASSAQGNYGYTF
TRBV5-1	once	TRBJ2-1	TRBD1	TGCGCCAGCAGCCCCCCAGGGACAGGGGGTACGGGTGAGCAGTTCTTC	CASSPPGTGGTGEQFF
TRBV24-1	once	TRBJ1-4	TRBD1	TGTGCCACCAGTGATTCCCGGGACAGGGTGGAAAAACTGTTTTTT	CATSDSRDRVEKLFF
TRBV5-4	-	TRBJ2-2	TRBD2	TGTGCCAGCAGCAGGCCTAGCGGAGCCACCGGGGAGCTGTTTTTT	CASSRPSGATGELFF
TRBV18	-	TRBJ2-1	TRBD1	TGTGCCAGCTCACCCCGTGCAGGGGGCTCGAATGAGCAGTTCTTC	CASSPRAGGSNEQFF
TRBV6-4	-	TRBJ1-2	TRBD1	TGTGCCAGCAGTGCAACCGGGACAGGGAATGGCTACACCTTC	CASSATGTGNGYTF
TRBV3-1/TRBV3-2	-	TRBJ1-1	-	TGTGCCAGCAGCCGGCTCGACACTGAAGCTTTCTTT	CASSRLDTEAFF
TRBV7-9	-	TRBJ1-6	-	TGTGCCAGCAGCTTAGGGGGGAGAGGTTCACCCCTCCACTTT	CASSLGGRGSPLHF
TRBV5-1	-	TRBJ1-2	TRBD1	TGCGCCAGCAGCTCACAAGGGACAGCTACCGTCAATGGCTACACCTTC	CASSSQGTATVNGYTF
TRBV5-1	-	TRBJ2-7	TRBD1	TGCGCCAGCAGCACCGGGACAGTCTCCGAGCAGTACTTC	CASSTGTVSEQYF